These 20 T cell receptor beta chains share one sample of origin, sequenced in a study of technical replicates of blood from a few donors (dated by TCRdb to 2015 to 2018). The library was prepared using the immunoSEQ multiplex PCR assay. TCRdb took this table from immuneACCESS and kept in-frame rearrangements with V and J called. Such tables lack part of the clones; where checked against another copy, unresolved V genes explain under half of the gap, and the rest is unexplained. A total of around 100,000 clones appear in this sample, about 95% of them only once. The top ten clones comprise 0.25% to 0.35% of the sample. Sequencing was carried out using T cells isolated from PBMCs. Every receptor here comes from a human donor in good health.

The chain couples TRBV27 to TRBJ2-1, with 8 bases aligning to TRBD2. The germline V gene has CDR1 MNHEY and CDR2 SMNVEV (reference sequence). With V trimmed by 5 bases and J by 4 bases, 13 bases remained unmatched. This CDR3 is built from 17 residues. DNA for the CDR3: TGTGCCAGCAGTCCCCTTCTCCGGGAGGGCCTTTACAATGAGCAGTTCTTC. This codes for CASSPLLREGLYNEQFF.

V gene TRBV9 combines with J gene TRBJ2-2; no clear D. Germline CDR1 is SGDLS and CDR2 is YYNGEE. V was pared by 3 bases and J by 3 bases, with 6 bases between. CDR3 length: 13 amino acids. CDR3 region: CASSADYTGELFF. The CDR3 DNA reads TGTGCCAGCAGCGCCGACTACACCGGGGAGCTGTTTTTT.

The genes are TRBV7-6 and TRBJ2-2; D ambiguous. Trimming removed 2 bases at V and 7 bases at J, with 5 bases between. Germline loops: CDR1 SGHVS, CDR2 FNYEAQ. The CDR3 is 12 residues long. DNA for the CDR3: TGTGCCAGCAGCTTACGAGTCGGGGAGCTGTTTTTT. Protein sequence: CASSLRVGELFF.

The chain couples TRBV7-2 to TRBJ1-3; weak D call: TRBD1 (5 bases). V was cut by 4 bases and J by 8 bases, with 15 bases left in between. Germline CDR1 is SGHTA and CDR2 is FQGNSA. The CDR3 length is 14 residues. For the CDR3, the DNA is TGTGCCAGCAGCTCACCCCGGGGGGGAGACACCATATATTTT. Amino acids: CASSSPRGGDTIYF.

The chain carries TRBV18 and TRBJ1-1; 10 nucleotides line up with TRBD1. The V and J ends lost 1 base and 1 base, in that order; junction bases with no gene match: 9. CDR3 length equals 18 residues. The germline V gene encodes CDR1 KGHSH and CDR2 LQKENI. The chain's CDR3 is CASSPLSGTGASNTEAFF. CDR3 DNA: TGTGCCAGCTCACCACTCTCCGGGACAGGGGCTTCGAACACTGAAGCTTTCTTT. The full variable domain, completed using reference TRBV18 and TRBJ1-1, is NAGVMQNPRHLVRRRGQEARLRCSPMKGHSHVYWYRQLPEEGLKFMVYLQKENIIDESGMPKERFSAEFPKEGPSILRIQQVVRGDSAAYFCASSPLSGTGASNTEAFFGQGTRLTVV.

The genes are TRBV7-8 and TRBJ1-1; 7 bases align to TRBD1. Germline V gene lookup returns CDR1 SGHVS and CDR2 FQNEAQ. Trimming took 4 bases from V and 1 from J; bases not matched to a gene: 6. This CDR3 contains 15 residues. The CDR3 coding sequence is TGTGCCAGCAGCTCGTGGACAGGAGAGAACACTGAAGCTTTCTTT. Protein: CASSSWTGENTEAFF.

The V gene is TRBV4-3, the J gene TRBJ2-7; 10 bases are shared with TRBD2. This CDR3 has 17 residues. The V gene end was trimmed by 4 bases and the J gene end by 3 bases; junction bases not matched to a gene: 12. Germline V gene data show CDR1 as LGHNA and CDR2 as YSLEER. CDR3 residues: CASSPFYQTSGRYEQYF. Here the CDR3 DNA reads TGCGCCAGCAGCCCTTTTTACCAGACTAGCGGGCGCTACGAGCAGTACTTC.

V is TRBV6-1 and J is TRBJ1-2; TRBD1 matches at 7 bases. Germline loops: CDR1 MNHNS, CDR2 SASEGT. V gave up 7 bases and J gave up 4 bases; unmatched junction bases: 9. This CDR3 is built from 14 residues. In DNA, the CDR3 is TGTGCCAGCACAACGGGACAGACCCTCTATGGCTACACCTTC. The encoded protein is CASTTGQTLYGYTF.

The chain recombines TRBV7-9 with TRBJ2-1; 9 nucleotides align to TRBD2. Germline CDR1 SEHNR, CDR2 FQNEAQ (reference sequence). V lost 1 base, J lost 4 bases, and 2 bases stayed unmatched. The CDR3 consists of 15 residues. CDR3 nucleotide sequence: TGTGCCAGCAGCTTAGGACTAGCGGTTTACAATGAGCAGTTCTTC. It specifies CASSLGLAVYNEQFF.

About this clone: The same CDR3 can be traced to other DNA sequences in this sample. The rearrangement joins TRBV6-6 to TRBJ1-1; perhaps TRBD1 as D (5 bases). Germline V gene sequence: CDR1 MNHNY, CDR2 SVGAGI (reference sequence). The CDR3 totals 13 residues. V lost 2 bases, J lost 2 bases, and 6 bases lay in between. The CDR3 bases are TGTGCCAGCAGTTACAGGGGAAACACTGAAGCTTTCTTT. Translation gives CASSYRGNTEAFF.

V usage is TRBV9 and J usage is TRBJ2-2; 7 bases agree with TRBD2. V dropped 5 bases and J dropped 5; count of bases not matched to a gene: 15. The CDR3 is 17 residues long. Germline V gene sequence: CDR1 SGDLS, CDR2 YYNGEE. CDR3 in DNA: TGTGCCAGCAGGGAGGGAGGGGAAATAACGGGAACCGGGGAGCTGTTTTTT. Translation gives CASREGGEITGTGELFF.

This chain connects TRBV5-1 to TRBJ2-1, with 7 bases that match TRBD1. The CDR3 totals 14 residues. Germline V CDR1 and CDR2: SGHRS, YFSETQ. Trimming removed 4 bases from V and 5 bases from J; junction bases left unmatched: 6. CDR3 sequence (DNA): TGCGCCAGCAGCAAAACGGGACAGAACAATGAGCAGTTCTTC. Translating gives CASSKTGQNNEQFF.

The chain has TRBV19 and TRBJ1-1; possible D gene TRBD1, 6 bases. CDR1 is LNHDA, CDR2 SQIVND, per germline (reference sequence). The CDR3 sequence is 15 residues long. With 3 bases removed from V and 10 bases from J, the gap between germline ends came to 21 bases. This CDR3 reads CASSIIGARGTGAFF. DNA for the CDR3: TGTGCCAGTAGTATTATAGGGGCCAGGGGTACCGGAGCTTTCTTT.

The J gene is TRBJ2-7, the V gene TRBV18, with a weak D call TRBD1 (5 bases). Germline assignment: CDR1 KGHSH and CDR2 LQKENI. V shed 2 bases and J shed 6 bases, with 11 bases lying between them. This CDR3 has 13 residues. The CDR3 bases are TGTGCCAGCTCACCAGGCAGGGTGGGCGAGCAGTACTTC. Residues: CASSPGRVGEQYF. Supplemented by reference TRBV18 and TRBJ2-7, the full variable domain reads NAGVMQNPRHLVRRRGQEARLRCSPMKGHSHVYWYRQLPEEGLKFMVYLQKENIIDESGMPKERFSAEFPKEGPSILRIQQVVRGDSAAYFCASSPGRVGEQYFGPGTRLTVT.

The genes are TRBV5-1 and TRBJ1-6; D possibly corresponds to TRBD1 (6 bases). The CDR3 is made up of 15 amino acids. V lost 2 bases and J lost 7, with 13 bases in between. Germline V gene sequence: CDR1 SGHRS, CDR2 YFSETQ. DNA for the CDR3: TGCGCCAGCAGCTTAACAGGGTTCTTGAATTCACCCCTCCACTTT. Amino acids: CASSLTGFLNSPLHF.

This chain links TRBV11-2 with TRBJ2-7; D not certain. The ends were cut back, 3 bases at V and 5 bases at J, with 5 bases in the middle. Germline-derived CDR1 and CDR2 are SGHAT and FQNNGV. This CDR3 is built from 11 residues. Here the CDR3 reads CASSFRDEQYF. The CDR3 DNA is TGTGCCAGCAGCTTCCGGGACGAGCAGTACTTC.

This chain uses TRBV5-8 with TRBJ2-3; D remains ambiguous. CDR1 and CDR2 from the germline V gene are SGHTS and YDEGEE. The CDR3 extends over 13 amino acids. Trimming shortened V by 6 bases and J by 0 bases, and 8 bases separated the two germline ends. CDR3 amino acids: CASKFRSTDTQYF. The CDR3, as DNA: TGTGCCAGCAAGTTCCGGAGCACAGATACGCAGTATTTT.

The rearrangement uses TRBV10-3 and TRBJ2-1, with TRBD2 matching 7 bases. The germline gives CDR1 ENHRY, CDR2 SYGVKD. The CDR3 contains 12 residues. Trimming cost V 10 bases and J 3 bases; bases outside gene matches: 3. The CDR3 bases are TGTGCCACTGGGACTAACTACAATGAGCAGTTCTTC. This encodes CATGTNYNEQFF.

V usage is TRBV6-5 and J usage is TRBJ2-5, with D perhaps matching TRBD1 (5 bases). Per the germline V gene, CDR1 is MNHEY and CDR2 is SVGAGI. The V gene lost 5 bases and the J gene lost 1 base, with 8 bases spanning the gap. This CDR3 has 13 amino acids. The CDR3 DNA reads as TGTGCCAGCAGTCGACAGTCCCAAGAGACCCAGTACTTC. Residues: CASSRQSQETQYF.

V is TRBV6-5 and J is TRBJ1-5; tentative D call: TRBD1 (6 bases). Germline V gene sequence: CDR1 MNHEY, CDR2 SVGAGI. Trimming took 1 base from V and 13 from J, leaving 14 bases between them. The CDR3 is 13 residues long. The CDR3 bases are TGTGCCAGCAGTTACTACCCGGGACAAACTCAGCATTTT. Its translation: CASSYYPGQTQHF.